The 24 T cell receptor beta chains listed next were all sequenced from one sample in a study of blood T cell repertoires in COVID-19. Measured with immunoSEQ multiplex PCR; TCRdb has only the in-frame clones, and not every one. The sample includes a few hundred thousand clones, 83% of them seen just once. The sequenced sample consisted of peripheral blood. The source is a man in his 60s who had recovered from COVID-19.

The chain couples TRBV7-9 to TRBJ2-2, with D unclear. The CDR3 is 14 residues long. Per the germline V gene, CDR1 is SEHNR and CDR2 is FQNEAQ (reference sequence). Trimming took 3 bases from V and 5 from J, leaving 10 bases between them. The CDR3 bases are TGTGCCAGCAGCTTGACACTTTCTACCGGGGAGCTGTTTTTT. It encodes CASSLTLSTGELFF.

V is TRBV19 and J is TRBJ2-7; D call uncertain. The length of the CDR3 is 13 residues. The germline gives CDR1 LNHDA, CDR2 SQIVND (reference sequence). Trimming cost V 2 bases and J 3 bases, with 8 bases left between them. The CDR3 coding sequence is TGTGCCAGTAGTATACCCCCCAACTACGAGCAGTACTTC. Encoded protein: CASSIPPNYEQYF.

The rearrangement joins TRBV2 to TRBJ1-2; D unclear. CDR3 length equals 15 residues. Germline values: CDR1 SNHLY, CDR2 FYNNEI. Trimming cost V 2 bases and J 4 bases, with 14 bases left between them. CDR3 sequence: CASSEFVAVSYGYTF. The CDR3 bases are TGTGCCAGCAGTGAATTTGTGGCAGTCTCCTATGGCTACACCTTC.

V usage is TRBV2 and J usage is TRBJ2-1; 10 positions agree with TRBD2. CDR3 length: 15 residues. Germline V gene lookup returns CDR1 SNHLY and CDR2 FYNNEI. Losses at the gene ends were 1 base for V and 6 bases for J; bases not matched to a gene: 3. The CDR3 DNA reads TGTGCCAGCAGTGAAGAACTAGCGGGGATCAATGAGCAGTTCTTC. Translation gives CASSEELAGINEQFF.

This chain joins TRBV14 and TRBJ2-5; D is unclear. CDR3 length: 15 residues. The V end lost 0 bases, the J end lost 3 bases, and 11 bases lay between the germline ends. Germline CDR1 is SGHDN and CDR2 is FVKESK. CDR3 DNA sequence: TGTGCCAGCAGCCAAGACTGGCGCGGTAAAGAGACCCAGTACTTC. Translation gives CASSQDWRGKETQYF.

The chain has TRBV4-1 and TRBJ1-4; D is unclear. V lost 2 bases and J lost 7, with 8 bases in between. This CDR3 is 13 amino acids long. Germline CDR1 reads MGHRA; CDR2 reads YSYEKL. The DNA for the CDR3 is TGCGCCAGCAGCCAACGTAGAGGTGAAAAACTGTTTTTT. Translated, it gives CASSQRRGEKLFF.

Remarks on this clone: Other DNA variants within this sample encode the same CDR3. V is TRBV5-1 and J is TRBJ2-3; 7 bases align to TRBD1. V was clipped by 4 bases and J by 1 base; unmatched bases: 3. Germline lookup yields CDR1 SGHRS and CDR2 YFSETQ. This CDR3 is 14 amino acids long. DNA of the CDR3: TGCGCCAGCAGCACCGGACAGGGCACAGATACGCAGTATTTT. This sequence encodes CASSTGQGTDTQYF.

This clone has only a few counts. The V gene is TRBV12-3 or TRBV12-4, the J gene TRBJ1-4; TRBD1 matches at 11 bases. CDR3 size: 12 residues. J lost 13 bases, V lost 4 bases, and 2 bases had no gene match. The CDR3 region has the DNA TGTGCCAGCAGTTCGGGGACAGGGGGACTGTTTTTT. Protein product: CASSSGTGGLFF.

The chain uses TRBV19 and TRBJ1-1; TRBD1 is a possible D gene (5 bases). The length of the CDR3 is 15 residues. With 7 bases removed from V and 2 bases from J, the gap between germline ends came to 17 bases. Germline CDR1 is LNHDA and CDR2 is SQIVND (reference sequence). The CDR3 DNA follows: TGTGCCAGTACCCCCCCTCGGGGGGATAACACTGAAGCTTTCTTT. Translation gives CASTPPRGDNTEAFF.

CDR3 sequence (DNA): TGTGCCAGCAGCTTGGGACTAGCGGGAGGGGAGACCCAGTACTTC. This codes for CASSLGLAGGETQYF. The chain joins TRBV5-5 to TRBJ2-5, with 14 nucleotides matching TRBD2. The junction had 0 bases not matched to a gene; V was cut back by 0 bases and J by 5 bases. CDR3 length equals 15 residues. CDR1 is SGHKS and CDR2 is YYEKEE in the germline V gene (reference sequence).

This clone was counted a single time. The V and J genes are TRBV28 and TRBJ2-5; TRBD2 is a possible D gene (7 bases). Trimming took off 1 base at V and 5 bases at J, with 14 bases between the two ends. This CDR3 has 15 residues. Germline V gene lookup returns CDR1 MDHEN and CDR2 SYDVKM. Here the CDR3 reads CASSLYGGARETQYF. DNA of the CDR3: TGTGCCAGCAGTTTATATGGGGGGGCCAGGGAGACCCAGTACTTC.

This clone showed up just a few times. This chain connects TRBV19 to TRBJ2-2; 11 bases are shared with TRBD1. The V gene end was trimmed by 4 bases and the J gene end by 7 bases; junction bases not matched to a gene: 5. Germline V lookup: CDR1 LNHDA, CDR2 SQIVND (reference sequence). The CDR3 totals 15 residues. For the CDR3, the DNA is TGTGCCAGTAGTAGAGGACAGGGGGCTTTCGGGGAGCTGTTTTTT. Its translation: CASSRGQGAFGELFF. Supplemented by reference TRBV19 and TRBJ2-2, the full variable domain reads DGGITQSPKYLFRKEGQNVTLSCEQNLNHDAMYWYRQDPGQGLRLIYYSQIVNDFQKGDIAEGYSVSREKKESFPLTVTSAQKNPTAFYLCASSRGQGAFGELFFGEGSRLTVL.

CDR3 region: CASSLVAGGSYGYTF. DNA of the CDR3: TGTGCCAGCAGCTTGGTTGCAGGGGGCTCTTATGGCTACACCTTC. J is TRBJ1-2 and V is TRBV5-5; 8 nucleotides line up with TRBD1. Germline-derived CDR1 and CDR2 are SGHKS and YYEKEE (reference sequence). The trim removed 0 bases at V and 5 bases at J, leaving 6 bases unmatched. The length of the CDR3 is 15 residues.

CDR3 sequence (DNA): TGTGCCAGCAGTGACCTCCTAGCGGGAGGGGCTAACACCGGGGAGCTGTTTTTT. This gives the protein CASSDLLAGGANTGELFF. The gene calls are TRBV6-1 and TRBJ2-2; TRBD2 matches at 12 bases. V lost 3 bases and J lost 2; bases outside the gene matches: 7. The CDR3 has 18 residues. In germline, CDR1 is MNHNS, CDR2 SASEGT.

The CDR3 nucleotides read TGTGCCAGCAGCCCGAGCGCGAACACCGGGGAGCTGTTTTTT. It is translated as CASSPSANTGELFF. The J gene is TRBJ2-2, the V gene TRBV7-9; no clear D. CDR1 and CDR2 (germline): SEHNR, FQNEAQ (reference sequence). The CDR3 has 14 amino acids. Trimming removed 5 bases at V and 0 bases at J, with 7 bases between.

A remark on this clone: Other DNA sequences in this specimen translate into the identical CDR3. The rearrangement links TRBV5-1 to TRBJ2-7; 7 positions match TRBD2. V was clipped by 1 base and J by 4 bases; unmatched bases: 2. This CDR3 spans 13 amino acids. Germline CDR1 reads SGHRS; CDR2 reads YFSETQ. The CDR3 sequence is CASSLTGGYEQYF. DNA of the CDR3: TGCGCCAGCAGCTTGACGGGAGGATACGAGCAGTACTTC.

The V call is TRBV28, the J call TRBJ2-5; 7 positions match TRBD1. This CDR3 contains 15 residues. With V trimmed by 5 bases and J by 2 bases, 8 bases remained unmatched. In germline, CDR1 is MDHEN, CDR2 SYDVKM. CDR3 sequence: CASSGRTGFQETQYF. CDR3 DNA sequence: TGTGCCAGCAGTGGGCGGACAGGCTTTCAAGAGACCCAGTACTTC.

The CDR3 here is CATTYSGNTGELFF. The CDR3 DNA reads as TGTGCCACTACTTATAGCGGGAACACCGGGGAGCTGTTTTTT. The chain couples TRBV19 to TRBJ2-2; perhaps TRBD2 as D (6 bases). Trimming removed 10 bases at V and 1 base at J, with 13 bases between. The germline V gene has CDR1 LNHDA and CDR2 SQIVND (reference sequence). The CDR3 spans 14 residues.

The rearrangement uses TRBV5-1 and TRBJ2-1; tentatively, D is TRBD1 (7 bases). The CDR3 totals 15 residues. V was shortened by 2 bases and J by 3 bases, with 12 bases between the two germline ends. From germline, CDR1 is SGHRS and CDR2 YFSETQ. The CDR3 sequence: CASSFGGTVYNEQFF. In DNA, the CDR3 is TGCGCCAGCAGCTTTGGCGGGACAGTCTACAATGAGCAGTTCTTC.

The chain couples TRBV2 to TRBJ2-5; D not certain. From germline, CDR1 is SNHLY and CDR2 FYNNEI. The V end was cut by 6 bases, the J end by 12 bases, with 14 bases between. The CDR3 runs to 11 residues. For the CDR3, the DNA is TGTGCCAGCAGCGAGACTCTCCAAGAGTACTTC. Amino acid sequence: CASSETLQEYF.

This clone was found a few times. The genes are TRBV14 and TRBJ1-1, with D maybe TRBD1 (5 bases). V lost 4 bases, J lost 4 bases, and 16 bases lay in between. The CDR3 has 15 amino acids. Germline CDR1 and CDR2: SGHDN and FVKESK. The CDR3 is CASSRWPGGGTEAFF. CDR3 DNA sequence: TGTGCCAGCAGCCGATGGCCCGGGGGGGGCACTGAAGCTTTCTTT. Full variable domain (rest looked up from reference TRBV14 and TRBJ1-1): EAGVTQFPSHSVIEKGQTVTLRCDPISGHDNLYWYRRVMGKEIKFLLHFVKESKQDESGMPNNRFLAERTGGTYSTLKVQPAELEDSGVYFCASSRWPGGGTEAFFGQGTRLTVV.

The genes are TRBV5-6 and TRBJ1-2; possible D gene TRBD1, 6 bases. The CDR3 spans 13 residues. V lost 4 bases and J lost 4, with 11 bases in between. Germline CDR1 is SGHDT and CDR2 is YYEEEE. CDR3 sequence (DNA): TGTGCCAGCAGCGTAAGAGGGGGCTATGGCTACACCTTC. This translates into CASSVRGGYGYTF.

The V call is TRBV29-1, the J call TRBJ1-3, with unresolved D. With 4 bases removed from V and 0 bases from J, the gap between germline ends came to 13 bases. The CDR3 extends over 15 amino acids. Germline V CDR1 and CDR2: SQVTM, ANQGSEA. The CDR3 is CSVAGRSHSGNTIYF. For the CDR3, the DNA is TGCAGCGTTGCTGGCAGATCTCACTCTGGAAACACCATATATTTT.

The chain uses TRBV2 and TRBJ1-3; weak D call: TRBD1 (5 bases). The germline V gene has CDR1 SNHLY and CDR2 FYNNEI. The V and J ends lost 6 bases and 0 bases respectively, with 15 bases between them. The length of the CDR3 is 16 residues. CDR3 DNA: TGTGCCAGCAGCACCTTAGACAGCATCTCTGGAAACACCATATATTTT. Its protein is CASSTLDSISGNTIYF.